A selection of T cell receptor beta chains follows, all from one sample in a study of response to subunit inactivated influenza vaccine. In TCRdb, the RT-PCR reads were re-called with MiXCR into one record per CDR3 protein. The data show 650,000 to 800,000 distinct CDR3 sequences, more than 11% seen once. The starting material was PBMCs from blood, obtained 14 to 15 days before vaccination. The receptor source for this set is a man between 50 and 59 years old who received an inactivated influenza vaccine. The CDR3 runs from the conserved cysteine through the conserved F or W. Fields, in order: D gene, V gene, clone size, J gene, CDR3 length, CDR3 protein, CDR3 DNA. A D gene is named only where the DNA matches it firmly. Clone size is shown for a subset of rows, as once, few, many or a class of expanded clone.

.	TRBV18	.	TRBJ2-1	14	CASSRSRGPNEQFF	TGTGCCAGCTCGCGATCCAGGGGCCCCAATGAGCAGTTCTTC
TRBD1	TRBV20-1	.	TRBJ2-2	15	CSARSRTGKAGELFF	TGCAGTGCTAGATCCCGGACAGGGAAGGCCGGGGAGCTGTTTTTT
TRBD1	TRBV9	.	TRBJ1-4	15	CASSPHEGADEKLFF	TGTGCCAGCAGCCCGCATGAGGGGGCGGATGAAAAACTGTTTTTT
.	TRBV5-1	few	TRBJ2-5	14	CASSTMGTQETQYF	TGCGCCAGCAGCACCATGGGGACCCAAGAGACCCAGTACTTC
TRBD2	TRBV6-1	.	TRBJ2-3	13	CASSLSGSGTQYF	TGTGCCAGCAGTCTAAGCGGGAGTGGTACGCAGTATTTT
TRBD2	TRBV5-1	.	TRBJ2-1	20	CASSLARLAGENGSYNEQFF	TGCGCCAGCAGCTTGGCTCGACTAGCGGGAGAAAATGGCTCCTACAATGAGCAGTTCTTC
.	TRBV12-3/TRBV12-4	.	TRBJ2-4	13	CASSLRGEGIQYF	TGTGCCAGCAGTTTAAGGGGGGAGGGTATTCAGTACTTC
.	TRBV20-1	.	TRBJ2-2	16	CCARGGVSANTGELFF	TGCTGTGCTAGAGGGGGGGTTAGCGCGAACACCGGGGAGCTGTTTTTT
.	TRBV29-1	many	TRBJ2-2	16	CSVEVAWRTNTGELFF	TGCAGCGTTGAGGTGGCGTGGAGAACGAACACCGGGGAGCTGTTTTTT
TRBD1	TRBV5-1	.	TRBJ1-2	16	CASSLTGTGSNYGYTF	TGCGCCAGCAGCTTAACCGGGACAGGATCTAACTATGGCTACACCTTC
.	TRBV10-3	.	TRBJ1-5	15	CAISDHGGGNQPQHF	TGTGCCATCAGTGATCATGGTGGGGGCAATCAGCCCCAGCATTTT
.	TRBV5-5	.	TRBJ1-4	15	CVSKPSFATNEKLFF	TGTGTCAGCAAACCCTCTTTTGCAACTAATGAAAAACTGTTTTTT
TRBD1	TRBV4-1	few	TRBJ1-4	15	CASSPRGPTNEKLFF	TGCGCCAGCAGCCCGAGGGGGCCTACTAATGAAAAACTGTTTTTT
.	TRBV5-1	few	TRBJ1-2	14	CASSAGTENYGYTF	TGCGCCAGCAGCGCAGGGACGGAGAACTATGGCTACACCTTC
.	TRBV27	many	TRBJ2-1	13	CASRGDFYNEQFF	TGTGCCAGCAGGGGGGACTTTTACAATGAGCAGTTCTTC
.	TRBV4-2	.	TRBJ2-7	14	CASSQDYGSYEQYF	TGTGCCAGCAGCCAAGATTATGGCAGCTACGAGCAGTACTTC
TRBD2	TRBV4-1	.	TRBJ2-1	16	CASSQAGRTGGILQFF	TGCGCCAGCAGCCAAGCGGGACGGACGGGAGGAATACTGCAGTTCTTC
.	TRBV7-2	.	TRBJ2-7	11	CASSSRVEQYF	TGTGCCAGCAGCTCTAGGGTTGAGCAGTACTTC
TRBD1	TRBV3-1	many	TRBJ1-3	17	CASSPNPGGFYGNTIYF	TGTGCCAGCAGCCCGAACCCAGGGGGCTTCTACGGAAACACCATATATTTT
.	TRBV6-2/TRBV6-3	many	TRBJ2-2	14	CASSYPTETGELFF	TGTGCCAGCAGTTACCCGACAGAGACCGGGGAGCTGTTTTTT
.	TRBV7-9	many	TRBJ2-2	14	CASSSQGSAGELFF	TGTGCCAGCAGCTCCCAGGGTTCAGCCGGGGAGCTGTTTTTT
TRBD1	TRBV29-1	few	TRBJ2-1	11	CSVEWDRGQFF	TGCAGCGTTGAATGGGACAGGGGACAGTTCTTC
.	TRBV6-2/TRBV6-3	few	TRBJ2-2	16	CASSRRTALNTGELFF	TGTGCCAGCAGTAGGAGGACAGCCTTGAACACCGGGGAGCTGTTTTTT
.	TRBV18	few	TRBJ2-7	15	CASSPGTPTNGEQYF	TGTGCCAGCTCACCCGGGACTCCCACAAATGGGGAGCAGTACTTC
.	TRBV7-9	.	TRBJ2-7	12	CACDTSSYEQYF	TGTGCCTGCGATACATCCTCCTACGAGCAGTACTTC
TRBD2	TRBV6-1	.	TRBJ2-1	15	CASSEGAGGLDEQFF	TGTGCCAGCAGTGAAGGGGCGGGAGGGCTGGATGAGCAGTTCTTC
.	TRBV27	many	TRBJ2-2	14	CASSFQQITGELFF	TGTGCCAGCAGTTTTCAACAGATCACCGGGGAGCTGTTTTTT
.	TRBV7-9	.	TRBJ1-5	14	CASSLAGGVQPQHF	TGTGCCAGCAGCTTAGCGGGGGGGGTCCAGCCCCAGCATTTT
TRBD2	TRBV2	.	TRBJ2-5	16	CASSEARTSARETQYF	TGTGCCAGCAGTGAAGCGCGGACTAGCGCCCGAGAGACCCAGTACTTC
TRBD2	TRBV12-3/TRBV12-4	.	TRBJ2-3	19	CASTGPGLAGLVPYDTQYF	TGTGCCAGCACCGGTCCGGGACTAGCGGGCCTCGTCCCGTATGATACGCAGTATTTT
.	TRBV20-1	.	TRBJ2-3	16	CCARDSQGAGLHTQYF	TGCTGTGCTAGAGATTCACAAGGAGCGGGCCTTCATACGCAGTATTTT
.	TRBV27	.	TRBJ2-7	15	CASSLHPPVLYEQYF	TGTGCCAGCAGTCTACACCCCCCCGTTCTCTACGAGCAGTACTTC
TRBD2	TRBV11-2	few	TRBJ2-3	19	CASSFPTSGGEYSTDTQYF	TGTGCCAGCAGCTTCCCGACTAGCGGGGGAGAGTATAGCACAGATACGCAGTATTTT
TRBD1	TRBV12-3/TRBV12-4	many	TRBJ2-1	13	CASRQGSGNEQFF	TGTGCCAGCAGACAGGGGTCAGGCAATGAGCAGTTCTTC
TRBD1	TRBV27	.	TRBJ1-6	14	CASSRQGFNSPLHF	TGTGCCAGCAGTAGACAGGGGTTCAATTCACCCCTCCACTTT
.	TRBV7-2	many	TRBJ2-1	15	CASSPTDSRYNEQFF	TGTGCCAGCAGCCCCACAGATTCCCGCTACAATGAGCAGTTCTTC
TRBD1	TRBV6-2/TRBV6-3	.	TRBJ1-5	15	CASRKTGDSNQPQHF	TGTGCCAGCAGAAAGACAGGGGATAGCAATCAGCCCCAGCATTTT
TRBD2	TRBV4-2	few	TRBJ2-7	18	CASSHPRLAGRGSYEQYF	TGTGCCAGCAGCCACCCGAGACTAGCGGGACGGGGTTCCTACGAGCAGTACTTC
TRBD2	TRBV7-2	.	TRBJ2-7	14	CASSGQLAGGEQYF	TGTGCCAGCAGCGGTCAACTAGCGGGAGGCGAGCAGTACTTC
TRBD1	TRBV4-2	few	TRBJ2-7	16	CASSQDGQELRYEQYF	TGTGCCAGCAGCCAAGATGGACAGGAACTCCGCTACGAGCAGTACTTC
.	TRBV18	few	TRBJ1-2	14	CASSPSQGNYGYTF	TGTGCCAGCTCACCTTCCCAGGGGAACTATGGCTACACCTTC
TRBD1	TRBV12-3/TRBV12-4	.	TRBJ1-3	17	CASSKRRDRGTGNTIYF	TGTGCCAGCAGCAAACGCCGGGACAGGGGGACTGGAAACACCATATATTTT
TRBD2	TRBV11-2	few	TRBJ2-1	17	CASSLELAGVSYNEQFF	TGTGCCAGCAGCTTAGAACTAGCGGGAGTATCCTACAATGAGCAGTTCTTC
.	TRBV5-1	few	TRBJ2-1	15	CASSELGGPHNEQFF	TGCGCCAGCAGCGAACTAGGGGGGCCTCACAATGAGCAGTTCTTC
TRBD1	TRBV5-5	few	TRBJ2-7	15	CASSLQGQGAYEQYF	TGTGCCAGCAGCTTGCAGGGACAGGGGGCCTACGAGCAGTACTTC
.	TRBV7-8	few	TRBJ2-2	16	CASSVPGRGNTGELFF	TGTGCCAGCAGCGTACCGGGACGGGGAAACACCGGGGAGCTGTTTTTT
.	TRBV9	few	TRBJ2-7	14	CASSVVSSSYEQYF	TGTGCCAGCAGCGTAGTTTCGTCCTCCTACGAGCAGTACTTC
.	TRBV24-1	many	TRBJ2-2	14	CATSDLGDTGELFF	TGTGCCACCAGTGATTTGGGGGACACCGGGGAGCTGTTTTTT
TRBD1	TRBV6-2/TRBV6-3	.	TRBJ1-2	16	CASGRQGAGVGYGYTF	TGTGCCAGCGGACGACAGGGGGCCGGGGTTGGCTATGGCTACACCTTC
TRBD1	TRBV10-3	few	TRBJ1-3	15	CAISDPGQGGNTIYF	TGTGCCATCAGTGACCCGGGACAGGGAGGAAACACCATATATTTT
.	TRBV6-2/TRBV6-3	.	TRBJ2-2	12	CASGLNTGELFF	TGTGCCAGCGGACTGAACACCGGGGAGCTGTTTTTT
TRBD2	TRBV6-5	.	TRBJ2-1	15	CASSLRGAPYNEQFF	TGTGCCAGCAGTTTGCGGGGGGCCCCCTACAATGAGCAGTTCTTC
TRBD1	TRBV4-2	.	TRBJ2-7	15	CASSPTSTGTNEQYF	TGTGCCAGCAGCCCAACCTCGACAGGGACGAACGAGCAGTACTTC
.	TRBV27	.	TRBJ2-2	14	CASRTLQNTGELFF	TGTGCCAGCAGGACTTTACAGAACACCGGGGAGCTGTTTTTT
.	TRBV3-1	few	TRBJ2-1	14	CASSQGLAYNEQFF	TGTGCCAGCAGCCAGGGACTCGCCTACAATGAGCAGTTCTTC
TRBD1	TRBV12-3/TRBV12-4	few	TRBJ1-4	15	CASSFGQGIGEKLFF	TGTGCCAGCAGTTTCGGACAGGGGATAGGTGAAAAACTGTTTTTT
TRBD1	TRBV3-1	few	TRBJ1-1	18	CASSPGGGALKLNTEAFF	TGTGCCAGCAGCCCAGGGGGCGGCGCCTTGAAATTGAACACTGAAGCTTTCTTT
.	TRBV30	.	TRBJ1-5	13	CAWASTGNQPQHF	TGTGCCTGGGCTTCGACGGGAAATCAGCCCCAGCATTTT
TRBD2	TRBV5-1	.	TRBJ2-1	15	CASSLDGGRVSEQFF	TGCGCCAGCAGCTTGGATGGCGGGAGAGTCTCCGAGCAGTTCTTC
TRBD1	TRBV20-1	.	TRBJ2-7	14	CSANNHRGSYEQYF	TGCAGTGCCAACAATCACAGGGGGTCCTACGAGCAGTACTTC